A selection of T cell receptor beta chains follows, all from one sample in a study of OX40 agonist ivuxolimab in advanced cancers. Assay used: immunoSEQ multiplex PCR; TCRdb lists only in-frame clones, some missing. This sample has 20,000 to 25,000 clones; approximately 81% occur once, and the top ten carry roughly a quarter. The sequencing here drew on CD4+ or CD8+ T cells sorted from blood, taken in a trial of the OX40 agonist ivuxolimab. These receptors were taken from an adult with an advanced solid tumor such as melanoma, head and neck, liver or kidney cancer. Each CDR3 is given with its conserved first and last residue. A D gene is named only where the DNA matches it firmly. Clone size is shown for a subset of rows, as once, few, many or a class of expanded clone.

j_call v_call d_call clone_size cdr3_aa cdr3_nt
TRBJ2-2 TRBV27 NA medium-sized CASSLTGMNTGELFF TGTGCCAGCAGTTTAACAGGGATGAACACCGGGGAGCTGTTTTTT
TRBJ2-1 TRBV10-1 NA once CASSSGPSNEQFF TGCGCCAGCAGCAGCGGGCCAAGCAATGAGCAGTTCTTC
TRBJ2-7 TRBV7-6 NA NA CASSLAGSGEQYF TGTGCCAGCAGCTTAGCCGGGTCAGGGGAGCAGTACTTC
TRBJ1-2 TRBV4-3 NA NA CASSQDYWAFGDYGYTF TGCGCCAGCAGCCAAGATTATTGGGCGTTCGGCGACTATGGCTACACCTTC
TRBJ1-4 TRBV15 NA NA CATSREGTAYEKLFF TGTGCCACCAGCAGAGAAGGGACCGCGTATGAAAAACTGTTTTTT
TRBJ2-7 TRBV28 NA few CASSYGSAYEQYF TGTGCCAGCAGTTACGGGAGCGCCTACGAGCAGTACTTC
TRBJ1-5 TRBV27 NA NA CASSLAGQESNQPQHF TGTGCCAGCAGTTTGGCAGGGCAGGAAAGCAATCAGCCCCAGCATTTT
TRBJ2-1 TRBV5-1 NA many CASSLGGGTGRGNEQFF TGCGCCAGCAGCTTGGGGGGCGGGACGGGGAGAGGCAATGAGCAGTTCTTC
TRBJ1-2 TRBV4-1 TRBD1 NA CASSQGLTGGAFGYTF TGCGCCAGCAGCCAGGGCCTCACAGGGGGCGCTTTTGGCTACACCTTC
TRBJ2-2 TRBV28 NA NA CASSLVGAGELFF TGTGCCAGCAGTTTAGTGGGAGCCGGGGAGCTGTTTTTT
TRBJ2-6 TRBV2 TRBD2 NA CASTFSSGRSGANVLTF TGTGCCAGCACTTTTTCTAGCGGGAGATCCGGGGCCAACGTCCTGACTTTC